The rows below give T cell receptor beta chains drawn from one sample of a study of cytomegalovirus exposure and HLA in healthy donors. Clones were sequenced by immunoSEQ multiplex PCR, and TCRdb holds only the in-frame ones, with some missing. The repertoire holds roughly 200,000 clones, with over 80% as singletons. Sample: PBMCs. The receptors stem from a boy under 10 years old in good health and CMV-seronegative. The CDR3 runs from the conserved cysteine through the conserved F or W.

j_gene: TRBJ1-5; v_gene: TRBV5-8; CDR3aa: CASSSGTGGDLRNQPQHF
j_gene: TRBJ1-2; v_gene: TRBV20-1; CDR3aa: CGSGADYGYTF
j_gene: TRBJ1-6; v_gene: TRBV6-1; CDR3aa: CASSVGRVSSPLHF
j_gene: TRBJ2-3; v_gene: TRBV11-2; CDR3aa: CASSSLADTQYF
j_gene: TRBJ1-2; v_gene: TRBV30; CDR3aa: CAWTKTHGYTF
j_gene: TRBJ1-1; v_gene: TRBV14; CDR3aa: CASSQRLNTEAFF
j_gene: TRBJ2-1; v_gene: TRBV13; CDR3aa: CASSLFELGTGMGNEQFF
j_gene: TRBJ1-1; v_gene: TRBV6-1; CDR3aa: CASTRGNTEAFF
j_gene: TRBJ2-1; v_gene: TRBV19; CDR3aa: CASSEAGKFYNEQFF
j_gene: TRBJ1-2; v_gene: TRBV7-9; CDR3aa: CASSSTLDREDGYTF
j_gene: TRBJ2-3; v_gene: TRBV6-6; CDR3aa: CASSYGASSTDTQYF
j_gene: TRBJ2-7; v_gene: TRBV19; CDR3aa: CASSIGTNYEQYF
j_gene: TRBJ1-2; v_gene: TRBV27; CDR3aa: CASSPAPLGGYTF
j_gene: TRBJ1-6; v_gene: TRBV10-1; CDR3aa: CASSDLQNSPLHF
j_gene: TRBJ1-3; v_gene: TRBV21-1; CDR3aa: CASSPLGSPGQGRARAGNTIYF
j_gene: TRBJ2-1; v_gene: TRBV5-1; CDR3aa: CASSLASDRLAGGRNEQFF
j_gene: TRBJ2-2; v_gene: TRBV2; CDR3aa: CASSEGHLINTGELFF
j_gene: TRBJ2-5; v_gene: TRBV30; CDR3aa: CAWIGGEWQETQYF
j_gene: TRBJ1-1; v_gene: TRBV18; CDR3aa: CASSPRGQGGNTEAFF
j_gene: TRBJ2-2; v_gene: TRBV10-3; CDR3aa: CAMRPTEVTTGELFF
j_gene: TRBJ1-2; v_gene: TRBV11-2; CDR3aa: CASSPNAGSRNYGYTF
j_gene: TRBJ2-7; v_gene: TRBV5-1; CDR3aa: CASSLVRLAGNSSYEQYF
j_gene: TRBJ1-1; v_gene: TRBV9; CDR3aa: CASSVVGGHYTEAFF
j_gene: TRBJ1-3; v_gene: TRBV5-6; CDR3aa: CASSLDRASGNTIYF
j_gene: TRBJ1-2; v_gene: TRBV25-1; CDR3aa: CASSAQNRGDYGYTF
j_gene: TRBJ1-3; v_gene: TRBV14; CDR3aa: CASSQPQGRNTIYF
j_gene: TRBJ2-1; v_gene: TRBV2; CDR3aa: CASSVGTGNEQFF
j_gene: TRBJ2-2; v_gene: TRBV27; CDR3aa: CASSFGGQSGGAGELFF
j_gene: TRBJ1-4; v_gene: TRBV5-8; CDR3aa: CASSAGRRGEKLFF
j_gene: TRBJ2-3; v_gene: TRBV19; CDR3aa: CASSTTGVRDTQYF
j_gene: TRBJ2-3; v_gene: TRBV6-4; CDR3aa: CASSRTSGGATDTQYF
j_gene: TRBJ2-5; v_gene: TRBV5-4; CDR3aa: CASSAVEPETQYF
j_gene: TRBJ2-1; v_gene: TRBV19; CDR3aa: CASSILAGGRDEQFF
j_gene: TRBJ2-3; v_gene: TRBV30; CDR3aa: CAWITGLSTDTQYF
j_gene: TRBJ1-2; v_gene: TRBV28; CDR3aa: CASSSSQGQGFYGYTF
j_gene: TRBJ2-3; v_gene: TRBV5-1; CDR3aa: CASSLTGGSPTDTQYF
j_gene: TRBJ2-1; v_gene: TRBV5-1; CDR3aa: CASSFLTGLGGEQFF
j_gene: TRBJ1-2; v_gene: TRBV13; CDR3aa: CASSPRTGGGYGYTF
j_gene: TRBJ1-2; v_gene: TRBV4-1; CDR3aa: CASSQEGRQGGYTF
j_gene: TRBJ2-5; v_gene: TRBV28; CDR3aa: CASSWTGTGIETQYF
j_gene: TRBJ2-7; v_gene: TRBV5-8; CDR3aa: CASSLLRTGKYF
j_gene: TRBJ1-1; v_gene: TRBV5-4; CDR3aa: CASSLAPGTGGEAFF
j_gene: -; v_gene: TRBV6-5; CDR3aa: CASTLAGEQYF
j_gene: TRBJ2-2; v_gene: TRBV15; CDR3aa: CATSRNQGNTGELFF
j_gene: TRBJ1-2; v_gene: TRBV25-1; CDR3aa: CASSPGSYGYTF